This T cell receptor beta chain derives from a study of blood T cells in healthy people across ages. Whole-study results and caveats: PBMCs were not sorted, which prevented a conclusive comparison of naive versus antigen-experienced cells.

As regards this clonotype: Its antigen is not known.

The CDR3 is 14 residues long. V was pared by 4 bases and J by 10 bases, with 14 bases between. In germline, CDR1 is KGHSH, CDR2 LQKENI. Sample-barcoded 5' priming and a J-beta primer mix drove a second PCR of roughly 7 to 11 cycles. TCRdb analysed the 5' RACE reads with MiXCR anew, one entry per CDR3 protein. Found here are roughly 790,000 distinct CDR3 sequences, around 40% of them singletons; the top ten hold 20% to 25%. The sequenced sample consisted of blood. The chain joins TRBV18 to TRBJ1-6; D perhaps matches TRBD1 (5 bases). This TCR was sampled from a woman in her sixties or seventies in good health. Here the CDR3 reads CASSLRGEGSPLHF. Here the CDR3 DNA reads TGTGCCAGCTCACTACGCGGCGAGGGGTCACCCCTCCACTTT.